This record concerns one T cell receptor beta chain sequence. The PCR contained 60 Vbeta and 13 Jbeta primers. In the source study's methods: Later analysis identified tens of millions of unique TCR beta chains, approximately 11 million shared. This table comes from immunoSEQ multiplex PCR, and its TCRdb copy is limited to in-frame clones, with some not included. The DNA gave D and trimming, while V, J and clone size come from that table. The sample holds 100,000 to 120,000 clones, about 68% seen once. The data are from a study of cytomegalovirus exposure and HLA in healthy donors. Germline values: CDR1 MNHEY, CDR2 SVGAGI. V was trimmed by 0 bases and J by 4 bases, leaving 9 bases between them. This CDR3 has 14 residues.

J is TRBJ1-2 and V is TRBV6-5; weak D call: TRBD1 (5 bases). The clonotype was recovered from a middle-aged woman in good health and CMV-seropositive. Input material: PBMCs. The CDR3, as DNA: TGTGCCAGCAGTTACTCGGGGCAGGTCTATGGCTACACCTTC. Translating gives CASSYSGQVYGYTF.